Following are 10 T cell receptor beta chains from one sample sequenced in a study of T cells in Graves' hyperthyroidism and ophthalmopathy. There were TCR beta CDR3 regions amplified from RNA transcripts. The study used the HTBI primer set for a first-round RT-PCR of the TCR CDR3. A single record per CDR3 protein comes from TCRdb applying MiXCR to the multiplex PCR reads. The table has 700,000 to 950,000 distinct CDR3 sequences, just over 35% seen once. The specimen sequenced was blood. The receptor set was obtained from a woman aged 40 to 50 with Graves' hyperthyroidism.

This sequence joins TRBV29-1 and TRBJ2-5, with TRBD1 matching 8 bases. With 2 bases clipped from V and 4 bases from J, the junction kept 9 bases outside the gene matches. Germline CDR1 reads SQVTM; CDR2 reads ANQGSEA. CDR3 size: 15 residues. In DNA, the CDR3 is TGCAGCGTTGAATTCTCCGACAGGGGCGGAGAGACCCAGTACTTC. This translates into CSVEFSDRGGETQYF.

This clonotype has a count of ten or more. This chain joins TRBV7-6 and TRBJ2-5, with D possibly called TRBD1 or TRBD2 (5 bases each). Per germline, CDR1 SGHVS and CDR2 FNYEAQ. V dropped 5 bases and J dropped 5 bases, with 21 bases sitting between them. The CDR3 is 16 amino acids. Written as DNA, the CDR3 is TGTGCCAGCAGCCCCCACCGCCGAGGGGACGGGGAGACCCAGTACTTC. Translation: CASSPHRRGDGETQYF.

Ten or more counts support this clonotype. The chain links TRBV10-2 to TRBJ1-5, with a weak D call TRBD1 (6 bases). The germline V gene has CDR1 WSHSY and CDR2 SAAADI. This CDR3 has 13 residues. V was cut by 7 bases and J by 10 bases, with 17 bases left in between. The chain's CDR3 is CASKRGGEGPQHF. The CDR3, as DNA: TGCGCCAGCAAAAGAGGGGGGGAGGGTCCCCAGCATTTT.

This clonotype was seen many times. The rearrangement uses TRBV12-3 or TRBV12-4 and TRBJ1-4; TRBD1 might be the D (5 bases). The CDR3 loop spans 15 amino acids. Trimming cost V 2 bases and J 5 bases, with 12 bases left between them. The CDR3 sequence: CASSLSTGLNEKLFF. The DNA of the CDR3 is TGTGCCAGCAGTTTATCCACAGGCCTAAATGAAAAACTGTTTTTT.

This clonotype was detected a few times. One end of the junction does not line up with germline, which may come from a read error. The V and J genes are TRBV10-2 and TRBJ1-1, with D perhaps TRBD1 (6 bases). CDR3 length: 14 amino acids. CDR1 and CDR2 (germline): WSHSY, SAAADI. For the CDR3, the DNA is TGTGCCAGCAGGACGGGGACACCGCGCACTGAAGCTTTCTTT. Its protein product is CASRTGTPRTEAFF.

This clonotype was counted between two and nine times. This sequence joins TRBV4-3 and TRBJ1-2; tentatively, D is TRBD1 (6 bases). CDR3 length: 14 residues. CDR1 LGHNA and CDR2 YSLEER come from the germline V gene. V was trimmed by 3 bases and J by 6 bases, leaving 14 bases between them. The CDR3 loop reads CASSQLQGVDGYTF. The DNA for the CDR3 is TGCGCCAGCAGCCAGTTACAGGGAGTCGATGGCTACACCTTC.

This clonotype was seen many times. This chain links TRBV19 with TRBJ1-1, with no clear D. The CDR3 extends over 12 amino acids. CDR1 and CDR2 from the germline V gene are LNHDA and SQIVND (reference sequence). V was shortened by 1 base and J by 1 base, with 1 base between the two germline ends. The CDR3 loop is CASSIGNTEAFF. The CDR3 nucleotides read TGTGCCAGTAGTATAGGGAACACTGAAGCTTTCTTT.

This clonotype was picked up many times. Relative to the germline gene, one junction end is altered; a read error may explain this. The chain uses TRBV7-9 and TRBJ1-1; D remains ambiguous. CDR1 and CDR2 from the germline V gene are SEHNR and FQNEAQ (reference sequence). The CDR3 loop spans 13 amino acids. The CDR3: CASSLGTNAEAFF. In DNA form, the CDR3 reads TGTGCCAGCAGCTTAGGGACGAACGCTGAAGCTTTCTTT.

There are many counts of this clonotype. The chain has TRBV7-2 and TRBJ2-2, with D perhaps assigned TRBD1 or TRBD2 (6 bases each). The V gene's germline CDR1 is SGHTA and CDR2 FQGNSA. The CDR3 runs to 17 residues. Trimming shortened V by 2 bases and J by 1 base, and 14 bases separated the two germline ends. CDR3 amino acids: CASSLWDGGGNTGELFF. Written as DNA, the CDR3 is TGTGCCAGCAGCTTATGGGACGGAGGGGGGAACACCGGGGAGCTGTTTTTT. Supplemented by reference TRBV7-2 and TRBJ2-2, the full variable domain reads GAGVSQSPSNKVTEKGKDVELRCDPISGHTALYWYRQSLGQGLEFLIYFQGNSAPDKSGLPSDRFSAERTGGSVSTLTIQRTQQEDSAVYLCASSLWDGGGNTGELFFGEGSRLTVL.

CDR3 protein: CASSLWQGGGTEAFF. In DNA, the CDR3 is TGTGCCAGCAGTTTGTGGCAGGGGGGGGGAACTGAAGCTTTCTTT. The chain employs TRBV28 and TRBJ1-1; 7 bases align to TRBD1. Germline-derived CDR1 and CDR2 are MDHEN and SYDVKM. CDR3 length: 15 residues. The trim removed 3 bases at V and 5 bases at J, leaving 9 bases unmatched.